Each of the 22 T cell receptor beta chains below was sequenced from the same sample in a study of cytomegalovirus exposure and HLA in healthy donors. 60 Vbeta and 13 Jbeta primers were used in PCR. Here immunoSEQ multiplex PCR was the method, and the copy in TCRdb shows in-frame clones only, minus some. Of 87,000 or so clones listed, approximately 7.1% were seen once; the top ten hold roughly 2%. Source material: PBMCs. The receptors stem from a man aged 50-59 years in good health and CMV-seronegative.

The V call is TRBV29-1, the J call TRBJ2-3; D might be TRBD2 (6 bases). This CDR3 has 14 residues. CDR1 and CDR2 (germline): SQVTM, ANQGSEA. The germline V and J ends were trimmed by 6 bases and 3 bases, with 16 bases remaining between them. CDR3 nucleotide sequence: TGCAGCGTAGCCCGGGACTTTGAAACAGATACGCAGTATTTT. This sequence encodes CSVARDFETDTQYF.

Here the CDR3 DNA reads TGTGCCAGCAGTGAGGGGGGGATGAACACTGAAGCTTTCTTT. This gives the protein CASSEGGMNTEAFF. The rearrangement uses TRBV2 and TRBJ1-1; D might be TRBD1 (5 bases). Trimming pared 3 bases from V and 0 bases from J, leaving 8 bases between. Germline V gene data show CDR1 as SNHLY and CDR2 as FYNNEI. The CDR3 totals 14 residues. Full variable domain (remainder filled in from reference TRBV2 and TRBJ1-1): EPEVTQTPSHQVTQMGQEVILRCVPISNHLYFYWYRQILGQKVEFLVSFYNNEISEKSEIFDDQFSVERPDGSNFTLKIRSTKLEDSAMYFCASSEGGMNTEAFFGQGTRLTVV.

This clone was counted a few times. The CDR3 loop reads CASSLDEDTEAFF. CDR3 DNA sequence: TGTGCCAGCAGCTTAGACGAGGACACTGAAGCTTTCTTT. The chain couples TRBV7-3 to TRBJ1-1; the D is unclear. The CDR3 is 13 residues long. V was cut by 2 bases and J by 3 bases, with 7 bases left in between. CDR1 and CDR2 (germline): SGHTA, FQGTGA. The whole variable domain, remainder taken from reference TRBV7-3 and TRBJ1-1, is GAGVSQTPSNKVTEKGKYVELRCDPISGHTALYWYRQSLGQGPEFLIYFQGTGAADDSGLPNDRFFAVRPEGSVSTLKIQRTERGDSAVYLCASSLDEDTEAFFGQGTRLTVV.

The V and J genes are TRBV9 and TRBJ2-2, with 13 bases matching TRBD2. This CDR3 comprises 17 residues. The ends lost 3 bases at V and 6 bases at J; junction bases unmatched: 8. The germline V gene has CDR1 SGDLS and CDR2 YYNGEE. The CDR3 region is CASSEEVLAGGAGELFF. CDR3 sequence (DNA): TGTGCCAGCAGCGAAGAGGTACTAGCGGGAGGGGCCGGGGAGCTGTTTTTT.

With respect to this clone: At one end the junction does not follow the germline gene, possibly because of a read error. The chain is built from TRBV28 and TRBJ1-5, with D possibly matching TRBD1 (5 bases). This CDR3 is built from 15 residues. Germline V lookup: CDR1 MDHEN, CDR2 SYDVKM. In nucleotides, the CDR3 is TGTGCCAGCACTTTACGGGGGATCCCGAATCAGCCCCAGCATTTT. It yields the protein CASTLRGIPNQPQHF.

The rearrangement links TRBV6-5 to TRBJ2-7; no clear D. The germline V and J ends were trimmed by 0 bases and 3 bases, with 12 bases remaining between them. The CDR3 extends over 15 amino acids. Germline V gene sequence: CDR1 MNHEY, CDR2 SVGAGI. CDR3 residues: CASSYSVQTSYEQYF. Here the CDR3 DNA reads TGTGCCAGCAGTTACTCAGTCCAAACGAGCTACGAGCAGTACTTC.

The rearrangement links TRBV12-5 to TRBJ2-3; 8 nucleotides align to TRBD1. CDR1 is LGHNT and CDR2 is FRNRAP in the germline V gene. CDR3 length: 15 amino acids. V dropped 7 bases and J dropped 6; count of bases not matched to a gene: 12. CDR3 in DNA: TGTGCTAGTGCCGCCGGACAGGGCTTTGTGGATACGCAGTATTTT. This codes for CASAAGQGFVDTQYF.

In the case of this clone: Within the sample, other DNA sequences also encode this same CDR3. The V gene is TRBV5-1, the J gene TRBJ2-1, with TRBD2 matching 11 bases. CDR3 length: 16 residues. J gave up 8 bases and V 0 bases, and 7 bases lay outside the gene matches. Germline V gives CDR1 SGHRS, CDR2 YFSETQ. The CDR3 is CASSLGNSGGADEQFF. CDR3 DNA: TGCGCCAGCAGCTTGGGAAATAGCGGGGGGGCCGATGAGCAGTTCTTC.

The chain combines TRBV4-1 with TRBJ1-2; tentatively, D is TRBD1 (5 bases). Trimming removed 0 bases at V and 4 bases at J, with 9 bases between. CDR1 is MGHRA and CDR2 is YSYEKL in the germline V gene. This CDR3 is 14 amino acids long. In nucleotides, the CDR3 is TGCGCCAGCAGCCAAGATGTGGGGGGCTATGGCTACACCTTC. Its protein product is CASSQDVGGYGYTF.

This clone was counted only a few times. The chain joins TRBV7-2 to TRBJ2-7, with D maybe TRBD2 (7 bases). Germline CDR1 is SGHTA and CDR2 is FQGNSA. This CDR3 spans 14 amino acids. Trimming removed 3 bases at V and 6 bases at J, with 15 bases between. DNA of the CDR3: TGTGCCAGCAGCTTCGGTCGCGGGGGCCGCGAGCAGTACTTC. This gives the protein CASSFGRGGREQYF.

The chain combines TRBV5-1 with TRBJ2-5, with 7 nucleotides matching TRBD1. This CDR3 has 14 amino acids. Germline CDR1 is SGHRS and CDR2 is YFSETQ. V dropped 3 bases and J dropped 4; count of bases not matched to a gene: 6. CDR3 region: CASSSVGGLETQYF. The CDR3 DNA follows: TGCGCCAGCAGCTCCGTAGGGGGCTTAGAGACCCAGTACTTC.

In this sample, this clone turned up a few times. The chain uses TRBV19 and TRBJ2-5, with D perhaps matching TRBD2 (7 bases). V lost 4 bases and J 5 bases, leaving 17 bases between the germline ends. The CDR3 covers 15 residues. Germline CDR1 is LNHDA and CDR2 is SQIVND (reference sequence). The CDR3 loop is CASSTMGGREETQYF. CDR3 nucleotides: TGTGCCAGTAGTACCATGGGGGGGCGAGAGGAGACCCAGTACTTC.

The chain combines TRBV7-3 with TRBJ1-2, with no clear D. Germline assignment: CDR1 SGHTA and CDR2 FQGTGA. V lost 0 bases and J lost 4, with 6 bases in between. The CDR3 runs to 13 residues. CDR3 DNA sequence: TGTGCCAGCAGCTTAACCAACGGCTATGGCTACACCTTC. Its translation is CASSLTNGYGYTF.

There are a few counts of this clone. The chain is built from TRBV10-3 and TRBJ1-1, with D tentatively TRBD1 (5 bases). CDR1 and CDR2 from the germline V gene are ENHRY and SYGVKD. This CDR3 spans 13 amino acids. Trimming cost V 3 bases and J 1 base, with 6 bases left between them. The CDR3 region is CAISDRANTEAFF. CDR3 DNA: TGTGCCATCAGTGACAGGGCGAACACTGAAGCTTTCTTT.

Only a few counts were recorded for this clone. The chain recombines TRBV11-2 with TRBJ1-1; possible D gene TRBD1, 5 bases. CDR1 SGHAT and CDR2 FQNNGV come from the germline V gene. The germline V and J ends were trimmed by 3 bases and 1 base, with 9 bases remaining between them. This CDR3 contains 14 residues. This chain's CDR3 is CASSLTDENTEAFF. DNA of the CDR3: TGTGCCAGCAGCTTGACAGATGAGAACACTGAAGCTTTCTTT.

This clone was observed a handful of times. This sequence joins TRBV5-1 and TRBJ2-5; 10 bases are shared with TRBD2. The ends lost 0 bases at V and 4 bases at J; junction bases unmatched: 9. Germline V gene data show CDR1 as SGHRS and CDR2 as YFSETQ. The CDR3 covers 17 residues. The CDR3 DNA reads TGCGCCAGCAGCTTGGCCCGCCTAGCGGGAGACAGAGAGACCCAGTACTTC. Protein: CASSLARLAGDRETQYF.

This clone was seen only a few times. The rearrangement links TRBV5-1 to TRBJ2-5; D may be TRBD1 (5 bases). The V gene lost 1 base and the J gene lost 1 base, with 11 bases spanning the gap. The CDR3 is 15 residues long. Germline CDR1 SGHRS, CDR2 YFSETQ. The CDR3 nucleotides are TGCGCCAGCAGCTTGATCAGGGAATCCCAAGAGACCCAGTACTTC. Translating it yields CASSLIRESQETQYF.

This clone was seen more than once but under ten times. V is TRBV28 and J is TRBJ2-3; no clear D. Germline-derived CDR1 and CDR2 are MDHEN and SYDVKM. The CDR3 is made up of 15 amino acids. V shed 2 bases and J shed 0 bases, with 9 bases lying between them. CDR3 nucleotide sequence: TGTGCCAGCAGTTTACCAGAGGCAAGCACAGATACGCAGTATTTT. Its translation: CASSLPEASTDTQYF.

The CDR3 is CAIRLSGNVDTQYF. The CDR3 region has the DNA TGTGCCATCAGACTGAGCGGGAACGTAGATACGCAGTATTTT. This chain links TRBV10-3 with TRBJ2-3; 7 nucleotides agree with TRBD2. V lost 6 bases, J lost 5 bases, and 8 bases stayed unmatched. This CDR3 has 14 residues. Germline V gene data show CDR1 as ENHRY and CDR2 as SYGVKD.

This clone was seen only a few times. The chain joins TRBV29-1 to TRBJ1-6, with D possibly TRBD1 on 6 matching bases. The CDR3 spans 13 residues. Germline CDR1 SQVTM, CDR2 ANQGSEA. The ends were cut back, 5 bases at V and 5 bases at J, with 10 bases in the middle. In nucleotides, the CDR3 is TGCAGCGTTCTGGACAGCCATAATTCACCCCTCCACTTT. It yields the protein CSVLDSHNSPLHF.

This clone has just a few counts. The chain links TRBV18 to TRBJ1-4, with 9 bases fitting TRBD1. With 3 bases clipped from V and 5 bases from J, the junction kept 10 bases outside the gene matches. This CDR3 region has 17 residues. Germline V lookup: CDR1 KGHSH, CDR2 LQKENI. In DNA, the CDR3 is TGTGCCAGCTCACCTCTTCCCGACAGGGGGTCCAATGAAAAACTGTTTTTT. The encoded protein is CASSPLPDRGSNEKLFF.

This clone was counted a few times. This chain joins TRBV2 and TRBJ2-7; TRBD2 aligns across 11 bases. The V and J ends lost 7 bases and 4 bases, in that order; junction bases with no gene match: 6. The germline V gene has CDR1 SNHLY and CDR2 FYNNEI. This CDR3 spans 14 amino acids. CDR3 coding DNA: TGTGCCAGCACAATAGCGGGGGGGCTTTACGAGCAGTACTTC. Translated, it gives CASTIAGGLYEQYF.